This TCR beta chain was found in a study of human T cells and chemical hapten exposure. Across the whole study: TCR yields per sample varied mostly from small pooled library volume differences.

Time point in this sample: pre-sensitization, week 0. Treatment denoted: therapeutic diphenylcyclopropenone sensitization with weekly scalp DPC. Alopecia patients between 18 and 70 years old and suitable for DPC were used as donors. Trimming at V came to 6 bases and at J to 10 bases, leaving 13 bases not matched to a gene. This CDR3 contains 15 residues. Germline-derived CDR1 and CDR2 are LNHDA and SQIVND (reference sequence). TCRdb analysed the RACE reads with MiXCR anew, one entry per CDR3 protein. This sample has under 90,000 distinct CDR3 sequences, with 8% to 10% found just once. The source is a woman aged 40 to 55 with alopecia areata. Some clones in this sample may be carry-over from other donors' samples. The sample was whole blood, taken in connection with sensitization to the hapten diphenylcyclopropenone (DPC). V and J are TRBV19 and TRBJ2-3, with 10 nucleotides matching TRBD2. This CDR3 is CASRPVSGGSASQYF. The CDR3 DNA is TGTGCCAGTAGACCGGTTAGCGGGGGGAGTGCTTCGCAGTATTTT.